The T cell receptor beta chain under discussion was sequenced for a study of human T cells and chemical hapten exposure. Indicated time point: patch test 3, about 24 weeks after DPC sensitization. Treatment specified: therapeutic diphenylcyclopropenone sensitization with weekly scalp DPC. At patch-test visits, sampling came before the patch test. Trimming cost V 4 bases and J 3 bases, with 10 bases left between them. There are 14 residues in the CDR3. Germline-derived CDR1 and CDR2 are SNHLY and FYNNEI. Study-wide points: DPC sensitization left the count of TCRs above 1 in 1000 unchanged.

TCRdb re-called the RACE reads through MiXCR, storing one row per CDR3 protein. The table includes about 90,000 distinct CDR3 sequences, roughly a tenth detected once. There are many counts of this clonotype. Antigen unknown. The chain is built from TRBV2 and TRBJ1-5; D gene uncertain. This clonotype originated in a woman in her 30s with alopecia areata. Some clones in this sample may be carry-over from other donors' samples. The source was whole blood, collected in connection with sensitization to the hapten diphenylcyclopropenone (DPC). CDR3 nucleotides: TGTGCCAGCAGTGGGGGTCCTTCCAATCAGCCCCAGCATTTT. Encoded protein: CASSGGPSNQPQHF.